The present TCR beta chain was sequenced within a study of cytomegalovirus exposure and HLA in healthy donors. About the research overall: Early release data held roughly 90 million unique TCRs from HLA-typed donors. General study points: With later analysis, a missense DCLRE1C variant became linked to TCR beta V- and J-gene trimming. As a later analysis revealed, most CMV-associated TCR beta chains appeared HLA-restricted.

Turning to this clone: The antigen is not known.

Per germline, CDR1 SGHKS and CDR2 YYEKEE (reference sequence). The germline V and J ends were trimmed by 0 bases and 0 bases, with 13 bases remaining between them. This CDR3 has 17 residues. With 60 Vbeta and 13 Jbeta primers, the PCR was carried out. The protocol was immunoSEQ multiplex PCR, while the TCRdb copy is restricted to in-frame clones and leaves out a portion. This repertoire shows under 200,000 clones, roughly 80% found once; its top ten account for 4.9%. This receptor was obtained from a male donor in good health and CMV-seronegative. The material sequenced was PBMCs. V and J are TRBV5-5 and TRBJ1-5; D remains ambiguous. The CDR3 spells CASSLVLGRDSNQPQHF. In DNA form, the CDR3 reads TGTGCCAGCAGCTTGGTTTTGGGCAGAGATAGCAATCAGCCCCAGCATTTT.